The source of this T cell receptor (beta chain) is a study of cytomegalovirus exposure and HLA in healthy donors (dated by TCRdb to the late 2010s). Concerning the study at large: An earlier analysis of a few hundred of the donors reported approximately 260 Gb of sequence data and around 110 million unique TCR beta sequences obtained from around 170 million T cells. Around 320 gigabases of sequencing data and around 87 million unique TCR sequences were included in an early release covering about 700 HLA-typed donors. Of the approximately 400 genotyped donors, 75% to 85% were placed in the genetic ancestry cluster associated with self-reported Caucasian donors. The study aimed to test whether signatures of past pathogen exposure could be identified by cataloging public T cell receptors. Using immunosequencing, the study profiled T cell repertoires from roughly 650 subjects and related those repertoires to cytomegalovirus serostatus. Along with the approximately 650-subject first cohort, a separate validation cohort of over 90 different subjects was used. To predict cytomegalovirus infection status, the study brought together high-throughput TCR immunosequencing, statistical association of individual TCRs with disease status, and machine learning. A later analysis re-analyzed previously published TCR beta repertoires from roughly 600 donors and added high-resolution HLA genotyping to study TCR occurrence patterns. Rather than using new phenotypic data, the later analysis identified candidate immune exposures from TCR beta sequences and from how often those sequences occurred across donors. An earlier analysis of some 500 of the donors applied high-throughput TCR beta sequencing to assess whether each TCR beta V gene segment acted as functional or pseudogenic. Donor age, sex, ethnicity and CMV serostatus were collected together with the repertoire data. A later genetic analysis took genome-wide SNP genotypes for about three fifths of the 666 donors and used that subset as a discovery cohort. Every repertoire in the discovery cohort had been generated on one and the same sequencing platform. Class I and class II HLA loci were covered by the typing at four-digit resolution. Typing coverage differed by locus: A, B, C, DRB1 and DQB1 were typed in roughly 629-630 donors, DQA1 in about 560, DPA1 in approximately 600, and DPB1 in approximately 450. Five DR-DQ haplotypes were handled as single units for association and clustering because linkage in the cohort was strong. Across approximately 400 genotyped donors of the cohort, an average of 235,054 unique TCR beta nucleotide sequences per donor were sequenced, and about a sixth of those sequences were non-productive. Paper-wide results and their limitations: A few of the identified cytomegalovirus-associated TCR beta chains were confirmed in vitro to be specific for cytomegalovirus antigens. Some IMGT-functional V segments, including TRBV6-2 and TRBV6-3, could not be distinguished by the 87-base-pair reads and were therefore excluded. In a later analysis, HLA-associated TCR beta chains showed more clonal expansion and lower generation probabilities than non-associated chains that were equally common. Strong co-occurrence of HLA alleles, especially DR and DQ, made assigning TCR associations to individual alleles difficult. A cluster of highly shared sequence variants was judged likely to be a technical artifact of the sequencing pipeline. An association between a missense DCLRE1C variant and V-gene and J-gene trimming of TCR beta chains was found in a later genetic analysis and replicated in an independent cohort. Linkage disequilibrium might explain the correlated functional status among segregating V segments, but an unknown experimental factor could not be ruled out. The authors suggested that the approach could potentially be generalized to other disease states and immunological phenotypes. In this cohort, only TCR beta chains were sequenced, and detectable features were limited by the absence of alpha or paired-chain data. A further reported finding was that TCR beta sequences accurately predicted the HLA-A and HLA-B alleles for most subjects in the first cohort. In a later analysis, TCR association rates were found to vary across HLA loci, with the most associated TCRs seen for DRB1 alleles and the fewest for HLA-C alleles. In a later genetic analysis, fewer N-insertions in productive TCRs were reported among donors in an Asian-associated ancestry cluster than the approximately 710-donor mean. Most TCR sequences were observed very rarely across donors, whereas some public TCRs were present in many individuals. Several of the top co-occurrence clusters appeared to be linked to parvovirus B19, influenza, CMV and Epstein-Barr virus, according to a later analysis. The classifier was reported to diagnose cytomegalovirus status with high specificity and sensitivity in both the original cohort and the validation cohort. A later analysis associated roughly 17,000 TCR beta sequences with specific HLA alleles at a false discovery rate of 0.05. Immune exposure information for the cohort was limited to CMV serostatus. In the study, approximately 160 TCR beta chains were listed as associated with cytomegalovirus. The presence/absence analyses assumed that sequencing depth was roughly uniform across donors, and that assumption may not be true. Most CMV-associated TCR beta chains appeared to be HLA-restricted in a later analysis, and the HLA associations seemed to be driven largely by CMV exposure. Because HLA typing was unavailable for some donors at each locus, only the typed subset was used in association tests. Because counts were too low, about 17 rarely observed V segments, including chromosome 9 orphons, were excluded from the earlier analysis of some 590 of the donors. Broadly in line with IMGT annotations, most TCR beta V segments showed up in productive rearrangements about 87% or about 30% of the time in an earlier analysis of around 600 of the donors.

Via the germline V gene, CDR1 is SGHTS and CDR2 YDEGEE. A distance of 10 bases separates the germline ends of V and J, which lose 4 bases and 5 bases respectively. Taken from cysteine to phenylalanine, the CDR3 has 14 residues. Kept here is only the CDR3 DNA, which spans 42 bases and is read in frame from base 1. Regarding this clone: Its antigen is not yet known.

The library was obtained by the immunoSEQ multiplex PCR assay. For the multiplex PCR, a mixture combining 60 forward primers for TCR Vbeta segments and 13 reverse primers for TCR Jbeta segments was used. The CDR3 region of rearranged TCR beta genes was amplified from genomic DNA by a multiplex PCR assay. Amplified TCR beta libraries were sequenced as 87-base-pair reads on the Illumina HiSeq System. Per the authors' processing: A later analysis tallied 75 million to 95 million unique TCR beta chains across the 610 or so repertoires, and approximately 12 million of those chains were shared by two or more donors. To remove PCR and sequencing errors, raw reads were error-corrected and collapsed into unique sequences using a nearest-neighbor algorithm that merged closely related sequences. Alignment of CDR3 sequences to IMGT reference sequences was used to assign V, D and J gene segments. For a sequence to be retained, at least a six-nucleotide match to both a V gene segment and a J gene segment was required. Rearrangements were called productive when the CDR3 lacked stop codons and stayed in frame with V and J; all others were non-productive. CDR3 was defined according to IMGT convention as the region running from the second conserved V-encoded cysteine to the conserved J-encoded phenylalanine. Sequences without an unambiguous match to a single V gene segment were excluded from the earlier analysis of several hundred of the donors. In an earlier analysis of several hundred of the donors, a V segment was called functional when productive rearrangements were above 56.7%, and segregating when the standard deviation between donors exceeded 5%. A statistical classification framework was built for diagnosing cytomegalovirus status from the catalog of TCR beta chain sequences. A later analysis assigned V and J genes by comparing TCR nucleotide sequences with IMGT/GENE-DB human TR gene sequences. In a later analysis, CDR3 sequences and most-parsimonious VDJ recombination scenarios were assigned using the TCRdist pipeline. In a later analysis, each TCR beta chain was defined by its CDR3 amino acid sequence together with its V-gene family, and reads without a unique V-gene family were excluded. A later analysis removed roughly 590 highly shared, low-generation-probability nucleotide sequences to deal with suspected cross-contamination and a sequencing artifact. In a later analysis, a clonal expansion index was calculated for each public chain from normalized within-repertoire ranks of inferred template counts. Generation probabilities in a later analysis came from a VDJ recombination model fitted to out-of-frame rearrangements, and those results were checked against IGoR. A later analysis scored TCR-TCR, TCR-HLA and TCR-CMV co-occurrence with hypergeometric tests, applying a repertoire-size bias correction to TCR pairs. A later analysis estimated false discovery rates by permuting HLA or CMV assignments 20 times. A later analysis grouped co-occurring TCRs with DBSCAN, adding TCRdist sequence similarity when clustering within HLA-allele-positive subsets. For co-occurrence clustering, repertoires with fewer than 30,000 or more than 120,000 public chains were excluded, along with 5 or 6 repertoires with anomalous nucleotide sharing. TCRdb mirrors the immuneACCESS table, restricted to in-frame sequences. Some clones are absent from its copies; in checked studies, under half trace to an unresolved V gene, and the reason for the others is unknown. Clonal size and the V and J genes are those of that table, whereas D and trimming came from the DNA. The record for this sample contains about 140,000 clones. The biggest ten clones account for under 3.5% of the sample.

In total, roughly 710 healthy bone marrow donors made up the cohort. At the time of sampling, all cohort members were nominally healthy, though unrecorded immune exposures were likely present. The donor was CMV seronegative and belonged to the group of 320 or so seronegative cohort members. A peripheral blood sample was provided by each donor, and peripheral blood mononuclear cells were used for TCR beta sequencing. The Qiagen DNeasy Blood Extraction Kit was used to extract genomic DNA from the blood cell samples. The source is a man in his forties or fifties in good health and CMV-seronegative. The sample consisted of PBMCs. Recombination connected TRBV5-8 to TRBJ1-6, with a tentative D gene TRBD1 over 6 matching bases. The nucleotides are TGTGCCAGCAGCCTGGGACACAATAATTCACCCCTCCACTTT. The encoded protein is CASSLGHNNSPLHF.